This entry is about one T cell receptor beta chain. What antigen it recognizes has not been identified. No much larger clonotype is one base removed from it; base qualities were not supplied. The data belong to a study of cytomegalovirus exposure and HLA in healthy donors (dated by TCRdb to about 2017). Background on the whole study: According to an earlier analysis of a few hundred of the donors, some 170 million T cells yielded 90 million to 130 million unique TCR beta sequences and 276 Gb of sequence data. About 320 gigabases of sequencing data and approximately 93 million unique TCR sequences were included in an early release covering about 600 HLA-typed donors. Among the approximately 400 genotyped donors, 81% belonged to the genetic ancestry cluster associated with self-reported Caucasian donors. The aim of the study was to test whether cataloging public T cell receptors could identify signatures of past pathogen exposure. The T cell repertoires of 550 to 850 subjects were profiled by immunosequencing and related to cytomegalovirus serostatus. Along with the approximately 620-subject first cohort, a separate validation cohort of over 90 different subjects was used. High-throughput TCR immunosequencing, statistical association of individual TCRs with disease status, and machine learning were combined to predict cytomegalovirus infection status. A later analysis re-analyzed previously published TCR beta repertoires from several hundred donors and added high-resolution HLA genotyping to study TCR occurrence patterns. Rather than drawing on any new phenotypic data, the later analysis identified candidate immune exposures from TCR beta sequences and the way those sequences occurred across donors. To decide whether each TCR beta V gene segment behaved as functional or pseudogenic, an earlier analysis of some 600 of the donors relied on high-throughput TCR beta sequencing. Donor age, sex, ethnicity and CMV serostatus were compiled together with the repertoire data. A later genetic analysis took genome-wide SNP genotypes for about three fifths of the 666 donors and used that subset as a discovery cohort. All discovery cohort repertoires had been generated on a single sequencing platform. HLA typing covered class I and class II loci at four-digit resolution. The number of typed donors differed by locus: about 629-630 for A, B, C, DRB1 and DQB1; 522 for DQA1; approximately 600 for DPA1; and roughly 490 for DPB1. Roughly five DR-DQ haplotypes were handled as single units for association and clustering, since linkage in the cohort was strong. Among about 370 genotyped donors of the cohort, an average of approximately 200,000 unique TCR beta nucleotide sequences was sequenced per donor, of which about 19% were non-productive. General study outcomes and caveats: Correlated functional status among segregating V segments might be attributable to linkage disequilibrium, but an unknown experimental factor could not be ruled out. According to the authors, the approach could potentially be generalized to other disease states and immunological phenotypes. While some public TCRs were present in many individuals, most TCR sequences turned up only very rarely across donors. The sequencing pipeline was judged likely to have produced a cluster of highly shared sequence variants as a technical artifact. In a later genetic analysis, fewer N-insertions in productive TCRs were reported among donors in an Asian-associated ancestry cluster than the roughly 670-donor mean. A further reported finding was that TCR beta sequences accurately predicted the HLA-A and HLA-B alleles for most subjects in the first cohort. The cohort was sequenced for TCR beta chains only, and without alpha or paired-chain data the features that could be detected were limited. Compared with equally common non-associated chains, HLA-associated TCR beta chains in a later analysis were more clonally expanded and had lower generation probabilities. A later genetic analysis associated a missense DCLRE1C variant with V-gene and J-gene trimming of TCR beta chains, and an independent cohort replicated the association. In the study, 150 to 200 TCR beta chains were listed as associated with cytomegalovirus. When HLA alleles, especially DR and DQ, strongly co-occurred, TCR associations were difficult to assign to individual alleles. Sequencing depth was assumed to be roughly uniform across donors in the presence/absence analyses, though that assumption may not hold. According to a later analysis, most CMV-associated TCR beta chains appeared to be HLA-restricted, and the HLA associations seemed to be driven largely by CMV exposure. A later analysis reported that several top co-occurrence clusters appeared linked to parvovirus B19, influenza, CMV and Epstein-Barr virus. In an earlier analysis of under 600 of the donors, most TCR beta V segments were observed in productive rearrangements about 87% or about 30% of the time, broadly matching IMGT annotations. In vitro tests confirmed that a few of the cytomegalovirus-associated TCR beta chains recognize cytomegalovirus antigens. Because the 87-base-pair reads could not distinguish some IMGT-functional V segments, including TRBV6-2 and TRBV6-3, those segments were excluded. In a later analysis, the rate of TCR association differed among HLA loci, with DRB1 alleles having the most associated TCRs and HLA-C alleles having the fewest. The classifier was reported to diagnose cytomegalovirus status with high specificity and sensitivity in both the original cohort and the validation cohort. HLA typing was unavailable for some donors at each locus, so association tests used only the typed subset. The earlier analysis of 587 of the donors excluded over 15 rarely observed V segments, including chromosome 9 orphons, because counts were too low. In a later analysis, 16,951 TCR beta sequences were associated with specific HLA alleles at a false discovery rate of 0.05. For the cohort, immune exposure information was limited to CMV serostatus.

Cut back by 7 bases and 4 bases, the V and J ends lie 16 bases apart. Spanning cysteine to phenylalanine, the CDR3 consists of 14 amino acids. Only the CDR3 DNA is retained, 42 bases long and in frame from the first base. For CDR1 and CDR2, the germline V gene lists SNHLY and FYNNEI. The library was generated by the immunoSEQ multiplex PCR assay. The multiplex PCR relied on a mix of 60 forward primers for TCR Vbeta segments and 13 reverse primers for TCR Jbeta segments. The CDR3 region of rearranged TCR beta genes was amplified from genomic DNA by a multiplex PCR assay. Amplified TCR beta libraries were sequenced as 87-base-pair reads on the Illumina HiSeq System. Regarding the original processing steps: A later analysis counted some 80 million unique TCR beta chains across the 550 to 800 repertoires, and approximately 11 million of these chains were shared by at least two donors. To remove PCR and sequencing errors, raw reads were error-corrected and collapsed into unique sequences using a nearest-neighbor algorithm that merged closely related sequences. To assign V, D and J gene segments, CDR3 sequences were aligned to IMGT reference sequences. For a sequence to be retained, a match of at least six nucleotides to both a V gene segment and a J gene segment was required. A rearrangement was called productive if the CDR3 had no stop codons and remained in frame with V and J, and every other rearrangement was called non-productive. CDR3 was defined by IMGT convention, running from the second conserved V-encoded cysteine to the conserved J-encoded phenylalanine. The earlier analysis of fewer than 700 of the donors excluded sequences that lacked an unambiguous match to a single V gene segment. In an earlier analysis of a few hundred of the donors, V segments were called functional above 56.7% productive rearrangements and were called segregating when the between-donor standard deviation exceeded 5%. To diagnose cytomegalovirus status from the catalog of TCR beta chain sequences, a statistical classification framework was built. A later analysis assigned V and J genes by comparing TCR nucleotide sequences with IMGT/GENE-DB human TR gene sequences. The TCRdist pipeline was used in a later analysis to assign CDR3 sequences and most-parsimonious VDJ recombination scenarios. In a later analysis, every TCR beta chain was defined by the combination of its CDR3 amino acid sequence and its V-gene family, and reads without a unique V-gene family were dropped. In a later analysis, fewer than 650 highly shared, low-generation-probability nucleotide sequences were removed to address suspected cross-contamination and a sequencing artifact. A later analysis calculated a clonal expansion index for each public chain from normalized within-repertoire ranks of inferred template counts. In a later analysis, generation probabilities were computed using a VDJ recombination model fitted to out-of-frame rearrangements, and the results were checked against IGoR. In a later analysis, TCR-TCR, TCR-HLA and TCR-CMV co-occurrence was scored with hypergeometric tests, and a repertoire-size bias correction was applied to TCR pairs. To estimate false discovery rates, a later analysis permuted the HLA or CMV assignments 20 times. In a later analysis, co-occurring TCRs were grouped using DBSCAN, with TCRdist sequence similarity added in when clustering inside HLA-allele-positive subsets. Co-occurrence clustering excluded repertoires with fewer than 30,000 or more than 120,000 public chains, plus five with anomalous nucleotide sharing. TCRdb stores this immuneACCESS table with in-frame sequences only. Part of the clones is absent; in the studies checked, under half of the shortfall reflects unresolved V genes, and no reason is known for the rest. That table is the source of V, J and clone size, and D and trimming were worked out from the DNA. Here the sample has fewer than 130,000 clones; 65% to 80% occur a single time. Clones ranked in the top ten supply 5% to 8% of the sample.

The cohort was made up of approximately 670 healthy bone marrow donors. At the time of sampling, all cohort members were nominally healthy, though unrecorded immune exposures were likely present. The donor was CMV seropositive and was included in the group of 250 to 350 seropositive cohort members. Every donor gave a peripheral blood sample, and the peripheral blood mononuclear cells from that sample were used for TCR beta sequencing. The Qiagen DNeasy Blood Extraction Kit was used to extract genomic DNA from the blood cell samples. The sequence derives from a man in his thirties or forties in good health and CMV-seropositive. The rearrangement joined TRBV2 to TRBJ2-5; matching of 7 bases hints at TRBD2 as the D gene. Sequencing was done on a sample of PBMCs. The CDR3: CASTPRGAVETQYF. The DNA reads as follows: TGTGCCAGCACTCCCCGGGGGGCGGTAGAGACCCAGTACTTC.